This T cell receptor beta chain was sequenced in a study of tumor and adjacent non-tumor tissue in lung cancer. The library came from three nested PCR rounds adapted from ARM-PCR protocols. TCRdb re-called the multiplex PCR reads with MiXCR, one entry per CDR3 protein. The sample holds approximately 100,000 distinct CDR3 sequences, about 64% seen once. As regards this clonotype: It may be a read error: a sequence one base away is much more abundant.

Germline V gene sequence: CDR1 SGHKS, CDR2 YYEKEE (reference sequence). The CDR3 runs to 15 residues. RNA was extracted from bulk tissue without any cell sorting. The normal lung tissue was taken more than 3 cm from the tumor edge. The rearrangement uses TRBV5-5 and TRBJ2-2, with D possibly TRBD2 on 6 matching bases. This receptor was obtained from a man aged 55 to 70 with non-small cell lung cancer. The sample was distant non-tumor lung tissue. The CDR3 sequence is CDSSLVGGWTGELFF. The CDR3 nucleotides read TGTGACAGCAGCTTGGTTGGGGGGTGGACCGGGGAGCTGTTTTTT.